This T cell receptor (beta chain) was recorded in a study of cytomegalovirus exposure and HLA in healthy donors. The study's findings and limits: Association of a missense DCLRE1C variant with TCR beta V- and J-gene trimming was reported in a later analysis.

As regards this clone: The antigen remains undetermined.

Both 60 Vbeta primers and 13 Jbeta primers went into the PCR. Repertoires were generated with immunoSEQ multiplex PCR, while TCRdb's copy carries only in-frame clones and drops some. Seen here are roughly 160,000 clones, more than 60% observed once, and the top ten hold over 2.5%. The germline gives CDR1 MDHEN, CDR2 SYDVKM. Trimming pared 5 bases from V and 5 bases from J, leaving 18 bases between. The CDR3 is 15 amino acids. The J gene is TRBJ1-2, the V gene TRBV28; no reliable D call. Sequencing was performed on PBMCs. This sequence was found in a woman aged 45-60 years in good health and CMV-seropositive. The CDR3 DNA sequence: TGTGCCAGCAGTAGCTTCATTGCCCCTGAGTATGGCTACACCTTC. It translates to CASSSFIAPEYGYTF.